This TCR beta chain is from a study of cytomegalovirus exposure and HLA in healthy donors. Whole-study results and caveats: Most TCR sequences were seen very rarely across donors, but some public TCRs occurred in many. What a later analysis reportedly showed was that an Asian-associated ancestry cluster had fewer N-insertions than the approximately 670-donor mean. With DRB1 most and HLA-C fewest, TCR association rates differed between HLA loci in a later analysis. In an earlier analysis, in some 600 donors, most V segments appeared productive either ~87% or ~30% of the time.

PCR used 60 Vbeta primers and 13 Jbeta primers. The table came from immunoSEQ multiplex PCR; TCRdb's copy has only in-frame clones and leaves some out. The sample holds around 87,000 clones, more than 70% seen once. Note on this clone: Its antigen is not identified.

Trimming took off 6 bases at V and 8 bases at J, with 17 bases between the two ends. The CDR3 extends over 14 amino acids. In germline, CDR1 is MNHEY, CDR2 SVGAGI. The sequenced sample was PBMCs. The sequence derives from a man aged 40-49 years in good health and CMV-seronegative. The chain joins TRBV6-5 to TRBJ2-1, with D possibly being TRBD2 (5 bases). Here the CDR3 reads CASREGSIGDEQFF. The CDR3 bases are TGTGCCAGCAGAGAGGGATCGATAGGCGATGAGCAGTTCTTC.